The rows below give T cell receptor beta chains drawn from one sample of a study of control samples from healthy donors and cancer patients. The assay was immunoSEQ multiplex PCR, and TCRdb's table has in-frame clones only and misses some. Among fewer than 200,000 clones, about 90% were seen once, and the ten largest hold roughly 5.3%. The sequencing sample was made of blood. Receptors were obtained from a woman aged 25 to 39 in good health. Both conserved end residues are part of each CDR3. A D gene is named only where the DNA matches it firmly. The listing skips clone size in some rows; elsewhere it reads once, few, many or a size class.

>-|-|TRBJ1-2|12|TRBV5-1
TGCGCCAGCAGCGACACGCTAAATGGCTACACCTTC
CASSDTLNGYTF
>-|-|TRBJ1-1|11|TRBV25-1
TGTGCCAGCAGTGGATTTGACGGAGCTTTCTTT
CASSGFDGAFF
>once|-|TRBJ1-4|16|TRBV6-5
TGTGCCAGCAGTTACTCCCACAGGGCTTCTAATGAAAAACTGTTTTTT
CASSYSHRASNEKLFF
>-|TRBD1|TRBJ2-2|18|TRBV2
TGTGCCATTCCTAAAGTCCCAGGGGGCGGAGGGAACACCGGGGAGCTGTTTTTT
CAIPKVPGGGGNTGELFF
>-|-|TRBJ2-1|14|TRBV4-1
TGCGCCAGCAGCCAAGGGGGCAGCTACAATGAGCAGTTCTTC
CASSQGGSYNEQFF
>-|-|TRBJ2-3|13|TRBV2
TGTGCCAGCAGTGATCGGGCAGTCGATACGCAGTATTTT
CASSDRAVDTQYF
>-|-|TRBJ2-6|16|TRBV5-4
TGTGCCAGCTCGGAAGGAATATTATCTGGGGCCAACGTCCTGACTTTC
CASSEGILSGANVLTF
>-|TRBD1|TRBJ1-2|13|TRBV28
TGTGCCAGCAGCCAGACAGGGGGCGCGGGCTACACCTTC
CASSQTGGAGYTF
>-|TRBD1|TRBJ2-1|18|TRBV6-4
TGTGCCAGCAGCCCCAGCTCCCCCCCCCGGACAGGGGCTTATGAGCAGTTCTTC
CASSPSSPPRTGAYEQFF
>-|-|TRBJ2-7|11|TRBV6-5
TGTGCCATCCAGAGGGGCTACGAGCAGTACTTC
CAIQRGYEQYF
>-|TRBD2|TRBJ2-7|14|TRBV15
TGTGCCACCAGCAGACTAGCGGGAGTTCGCGAGCAGTACTTC
CATSRLAGVREQYF
>-|-|TRBJ2-1|15|TRBV7-7
TGTGCTAGCAGCTTAGGAACACAGGGTTACAATGAGCAGTTCTTC
CASSLGTQGYNEQFF
>-|-|TRBJ1-1|15|TRBV6-1
TGTGCCAGCAGTGAAGCACTCGACAGGTACACTGAAGCTTTCTTT
CASSEALDRYTEAFF
>-|-|TRBJ2-1|15|TRBV19
TGTGCCAGTAGTATCCGCAGACCACTCTACAATGAGCAGTTCTTC
CASSIRRPLYNEQFF
>-|TRBD2|TRBJ2-1|16|TRBV15
TGTGCCACCAGCAGAGATAGCGGGGGACTACGCAATGAGCAGTTCTTC
CATSRDSGGLRNEQFF
>once|-|TRBJ2-4|16|TRBV9
TGTGCCAGCAGCATTCAGGACAGCCTAGCCAAAAACATTCAGTACTTC
CASSIQDSLAKNIQYF
>-|TRBD1|TRBJ1-1|14|TRBV2
TGTGCCAGCAGTGAAATGAGGGGGCACGCTGAAGCTTTCTTT
CASSEMRGHAEAFF
>-|TRBD2|TRBJ2-3|15|TRBV6-5
TGTGCCAGCAGTTACTCTGTGGCGGGGGAGGATACGCAGTATTTT
CASSYSVAGEDTQYF
>-|-|TRBJ1-1|10|TRBV13
TGTGCCAGCAGCTTAGTGGGAGCTTTCTTT
CASSLVGAFF
>-|-|TRBJ1-3|13|TRBV13
TGTGCCAGCAGCGGCATGGCCGGAAACACCATATATTTT
CASSGMAGNTIYF
>-|-|TRBJ1-2|13|TRBV27
TGTGCCAGCAGTGGGCAGGGTTTATATGGCTACACCTTC
CASSGQGLYGYTF
>-|-|TRBJ2-1|13|TRBV6-2/TRBV6-3
TGTGCCAGCAGCCCGGGGGGCTACGGTGAGCAGTTCTTC
CASSPGGYGEQFF
>-|-|TRBJ1-2|13|TRBV29-1
TGCAGCGTTGAAAAGGGCGCCCCCTATGGCTACACCTTC
CSVEKGAPYGYTF
>-|-|TRBJ2-7|17|TRBV14
TGTGCCAGCAGCCAACAGAGCTCGGGGCTACTCAACTACGAGCAGTACTTC
CASSQQSSGLLNYEQYF
>-|-|TRBJ2-1|14|TRBV19
TGTGCCAGTAGGTTTTTGGGGGCTGGAAATGAGCAGTTCTTC
CASRFLGAGNEQFF
>-|TRBD1|TRBJ2-1|14|TRBV5-1
TGCGCCAGCAGCTCGGGACAGCCTATCAATGAGCAGTTCTTC
CASSSGQPINEQFF
>-|TRBD1|TRBJ1-5|16|TRBV7-9
TGTGCCAGCAGCTTAATGGACAGGGGGCGAGATCAGCCCCAGCATTTT
CASSLMDRGRDQPQHF
>-|TRBD1|TRBJ1-1|14|TRBV6-6
TGTGCCAGCAGTTACGGCAACAGGGGTACTGAAGCTTTCTTT
CASSYGNRGTEAFF
>-|-|TRBJ1-2|13|TRBV3-1/TRBV3-2
TGTGCCAGCAGCCAGATGCCAGCGGGTGGCTACACCTTC
CASSQMPAGGYTF
>-|-|TRBJ1-1|15|TRBV27
TGTGCCAGCACCTCAACGCCGGGGCGGAACACTGAAGCTTTCTTT
CASTSTPGRNTEAFF
>-|-|TRBJ2-3|15|TRBV14
TGTGCCAGCAGACTATCACAGGAATACACAGATACGCAGTATTTT
CASRLSQEYTDTQYF
>-|-|TRBJ2-5|16|TRBV5-5
TGTGCCAGCAACCGTGTTACTGGACGGTCAGCAGAGACCCAGTACTTC
CASNRVTGRSAETQYF
>-|-|TRBJ1-5|12|TRBV2
TGTGCCAGCAGTTATAGCAATCAGCCCCAGCATTTT
CASSYSNQPQHF
>-|TRBD2|TRBJ2-7|16|TRBV7-9
TGTGCCAGCAGCCGACCCCTTAGCGGGCAAGGTTACGAGCAGTACTTC
CASSRPLSGQGYEQYF
>-|-|TRBJ1-2|11|TRBV20-1
TGCAGTGCTCGAGACACCTATGGCTACACCTTC
CSARDTYGYTF
>once|-|TRBJ2-5|14|TRBV28
TGTGCCAGCAGTCCCTTCCGGGATGGAGAGACCCAGTACTTC
CASSPFRDGETQYF
>-|-|TRBJ1-1|14|TRBV14
TGTGCCAGCAGCCCACATGGCAGGGGAGGTGAAGCTTTCTTT
CASSPHGRGGEAFF
>-|-|TRBJ2-2|15|TRBV5-5
TGTGCCAGCAGTAGTACGCGGCAGACTACCGGGGAGCTGTTTTTT
CASSSTRQTTGELFF
>-|-|TRBJ1-1|14|TRBV9
TGTGCCAGCAGCGTTCGGAGCATGAACACTGAAGCTTTCTTT
CASSVRSMNTEAFF
>-|-|TRBJ2-1|10|TRBV18
TGTGCCAGCTCAAAATATGAGCAGTTCTTC
CASSKYEQFF
>-|-|TRBJ1-3|14|TRBV5-1
TGCGCCAGCAGCTTGACCGGGGCCCCAAACACCATATATTTT
CASSLTGAPNTIYF
>few|TRBD1|TRBJ1-1|12|TRBV30
TGTGCCTGGAGCCCACAGGGGGCTGAAGCTTTCTTT
CAWSPQGAEAFF
>-|TRBD1|TRBJ2-5|16|TRBV19
TGTGCCAGTAGTATAGAAAGGGGACAGGACGTCAGGGCCCAGTACTTC
CASSIERGQDVRAQYF
>once|-|TRBJ2-3|16|TRBV5-1
TGCGCCAGCAGCTCGGACGGGGTGGTAGGCACAGATACGCAGTATTTT
CASSSDGVVGTDTQYF
>-|TRBD1|TRBJ1-4|15|TRBV2
TGTGCCAGCAGTGGTGGGGACAGCGGGGGTGAAAAACTGTTTTTT
CASSGGDSGGEKLFF
>-|-|TRBJ1-1|14|TRBV7-6
TGTGCCAGCAGCTCCGAACAGAGCAGCACTGAAGCTTTCTTT
CASSSEQSSTEAFF
>-|-|TRBJ1-2|13|TRBV28
TGTGCCAGCAGGGACACCGGGCCGAAGGGCTACACCTTC
CASRDTGPKGYTF
>-|-|TRBJ1-3|16|TRBV28
TGTGCCAGCAGTTTTAGGACGGGAAGCTCTGGAAACACCATATATTTT
CASSFRTGSSGNTIYF
>-|TRBD1|TRBJ1-1|15|TRBV28
TGTGCCAGCAGACAAGAAGCGGACAGGGTCACTGAAGCTTTCTTT
CASRQEADRVTEAFF
>once|-|TRBJ1-6|14|TRBV2
TGTGCCAGCAGTGAGGTTGGCAGCCCTTCACCCCTCCACTTT
CASSEVGSPSPLHF
>once|-|TRBJ1-2|13|TRBV5-6
TGTGCCAGCAGCCCACGGGGGTTCTATGGCTACACCTTC
CASSPRGFYGYTF
>-|-|TRBJ2-3|15|TRBV3-1/TRBV3-2
TGTGCCAGCAGCCAAGAACTGGTACTCACAGATACGCAGTATTTT
CASSQELVLTDTQYF
>once|TRBD1|TRBJ1-1|14|TRBV18
TGTGCCAGCTCCCTCCGGACAGGGGACACTGAAGCTTTCTTT
CASSLRTGDTEAFF
>-|-|TRBJ1-1|13|TRBV6-1
TGTGCCAGCAGTGAGCGGGCGCGGGCTGAAGCTTTCTTT
CASSERARAEAFF
>-|-|TRBJ2-1|12|TRBV7-9
TGTGCCAGCAGCCAGGACTTTTCTGAGCAGTTCTTC
CASSQDFSEQFF
>-|TRBD1|TRBJ1-5|14|TRBV9
TGTGCCAGCAGCGATACCACAGGGGATCAGCCCCAGCATTTT
CASSDTTGDQPQHF
>-|-|TRBJ2-3|14|TRBV5-5
TGTGCCAGCAGCTTTGGGTTCTTTGCAGATACGCAGTATTTT
CASSFGFFADTQYF
>-|-|TRBJ2-3|15|TRBV7-9
TGTGCCAGCAGCCCAGGCTGGGGAACCACAGATACGCAGTATTTT
CASSPGWGTTDTQYF
>-|-|TRBJ1-4|16|TRBV4-1
TGCGCCAGCAGCCAAGACCGGACCTCAGCTAATGAAAAACTGTTTTTT
CASSQDRTSANEKLFF